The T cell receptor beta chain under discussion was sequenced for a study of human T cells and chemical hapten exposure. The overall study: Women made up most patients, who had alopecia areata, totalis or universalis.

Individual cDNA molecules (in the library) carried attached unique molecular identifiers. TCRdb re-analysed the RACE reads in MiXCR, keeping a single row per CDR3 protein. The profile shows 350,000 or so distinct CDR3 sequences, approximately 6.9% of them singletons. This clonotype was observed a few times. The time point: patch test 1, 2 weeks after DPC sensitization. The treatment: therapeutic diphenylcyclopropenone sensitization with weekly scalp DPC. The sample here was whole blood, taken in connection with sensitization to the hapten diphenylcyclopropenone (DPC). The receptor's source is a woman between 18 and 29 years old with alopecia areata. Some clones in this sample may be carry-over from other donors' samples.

CDR3 nucleotide sequence: TGTGCCAGCAGCCAAGAGCGGATTGATGAAAAACTGTTTTTT. Its protein product is CASSQERIDEKLFF. This rearrangement joins TRBV3-1 to TRBJ1-4; D is unresolved. CDR1 and CDR2 from the germline V gene are LGHDT and YNNKEL (reference sequence). The V end was cut by 0 bases, the J end by 6 bases, with 8 bases between. This CDR3 has 14 residues.